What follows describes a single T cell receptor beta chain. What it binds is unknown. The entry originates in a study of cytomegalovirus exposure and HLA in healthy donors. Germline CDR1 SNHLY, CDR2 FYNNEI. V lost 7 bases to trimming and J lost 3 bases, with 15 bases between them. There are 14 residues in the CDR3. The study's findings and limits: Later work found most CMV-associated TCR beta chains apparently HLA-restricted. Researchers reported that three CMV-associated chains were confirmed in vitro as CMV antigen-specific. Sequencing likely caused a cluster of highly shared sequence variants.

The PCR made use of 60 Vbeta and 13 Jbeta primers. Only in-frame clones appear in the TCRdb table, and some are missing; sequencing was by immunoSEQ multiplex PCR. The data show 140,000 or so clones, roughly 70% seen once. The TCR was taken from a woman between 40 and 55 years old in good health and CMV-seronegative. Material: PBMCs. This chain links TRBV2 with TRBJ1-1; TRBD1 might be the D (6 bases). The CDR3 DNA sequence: TGTGCCAGCATCCCAGGGGCCTTGTACACTGAAGCTTTCTTT. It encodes CASIPGALYTEAFF.